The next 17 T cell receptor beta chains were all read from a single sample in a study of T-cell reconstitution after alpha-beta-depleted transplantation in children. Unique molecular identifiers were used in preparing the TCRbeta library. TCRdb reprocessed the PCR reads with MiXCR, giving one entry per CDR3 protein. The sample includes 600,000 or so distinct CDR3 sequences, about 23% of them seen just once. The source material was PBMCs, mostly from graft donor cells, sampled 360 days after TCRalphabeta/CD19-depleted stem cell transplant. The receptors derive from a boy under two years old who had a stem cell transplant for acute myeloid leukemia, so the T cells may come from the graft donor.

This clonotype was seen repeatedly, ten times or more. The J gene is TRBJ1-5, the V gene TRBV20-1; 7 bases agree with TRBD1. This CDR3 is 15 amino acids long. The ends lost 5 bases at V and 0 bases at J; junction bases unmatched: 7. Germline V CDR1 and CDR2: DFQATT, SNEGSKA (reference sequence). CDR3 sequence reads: CSAGQEFYSNQPQHF. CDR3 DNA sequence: TGCAGTGCTGGACAGGAGTTTTATAGCAATCAGCCCCAGCATTTT.

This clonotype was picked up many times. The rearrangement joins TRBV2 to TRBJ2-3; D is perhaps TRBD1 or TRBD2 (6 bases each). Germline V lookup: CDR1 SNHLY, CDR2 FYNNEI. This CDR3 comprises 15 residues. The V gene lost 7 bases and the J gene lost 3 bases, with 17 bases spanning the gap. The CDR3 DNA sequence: TGTGCCAGCACCCTCGAGGGGGGCGGGACAGATACGCAGTATTTT. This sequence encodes CASTLEGGGTDTQYF.

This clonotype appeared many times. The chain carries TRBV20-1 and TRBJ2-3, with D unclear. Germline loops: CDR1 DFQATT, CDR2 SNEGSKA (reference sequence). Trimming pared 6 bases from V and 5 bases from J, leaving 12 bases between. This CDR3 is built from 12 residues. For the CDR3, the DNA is TGCAGTGCAAACGGAGCGCAAGATACGCAGTATTTT. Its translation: CSANGAQDTQYF.

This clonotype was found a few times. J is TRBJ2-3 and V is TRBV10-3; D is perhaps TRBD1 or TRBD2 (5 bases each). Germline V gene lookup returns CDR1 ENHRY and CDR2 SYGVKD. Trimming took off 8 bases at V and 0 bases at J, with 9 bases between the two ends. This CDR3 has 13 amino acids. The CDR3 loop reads CAIGRDSTDTQYF. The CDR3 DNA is TGTGCCATCGGCCGGGACAGCACAGATACGCAGTATTTT.

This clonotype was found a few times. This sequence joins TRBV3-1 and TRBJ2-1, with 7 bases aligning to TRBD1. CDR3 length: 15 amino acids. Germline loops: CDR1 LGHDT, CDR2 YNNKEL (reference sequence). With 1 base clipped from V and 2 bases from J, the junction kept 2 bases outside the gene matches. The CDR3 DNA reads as TGTGCCAGCAGCCAAGCGGGACAGCCCTACAATGAGCAGTTCTTC. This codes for CASSQAGQPYNEQFF.

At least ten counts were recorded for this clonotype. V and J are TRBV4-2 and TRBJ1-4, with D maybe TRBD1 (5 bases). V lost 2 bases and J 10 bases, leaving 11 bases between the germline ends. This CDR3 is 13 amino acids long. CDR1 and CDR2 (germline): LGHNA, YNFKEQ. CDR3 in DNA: TGTGCCAGCAGCCAATTCGGGACGGGAAAACTGTTTTTT. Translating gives CASSQFGTGKLFF.

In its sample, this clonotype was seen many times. The CDR3 spells CASSANGDYGYTF. CDR3 sequence (DNA): TGCGCCAGCAGTGCCAATGGAGACTATGGCTACACCTTC. The chain links TRBV5-1 to TRBJ1-2; D unresolved. Trimming took 5 bases from V and 3 from J, leaving 11 bases between them. There are 13 residues in the CDR3. Germline CDR1 and CDR2: SGHRS and YFSETQ.

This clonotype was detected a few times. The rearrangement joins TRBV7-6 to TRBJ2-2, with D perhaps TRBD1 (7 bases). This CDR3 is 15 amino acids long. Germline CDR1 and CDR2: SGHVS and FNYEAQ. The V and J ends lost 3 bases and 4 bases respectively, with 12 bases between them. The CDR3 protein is CASSLEGAGTGELFF. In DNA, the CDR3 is TGTGCCAGCAGCTTGGAGGGGGCGGGCACCGGGGAGCTGTTTTTT.

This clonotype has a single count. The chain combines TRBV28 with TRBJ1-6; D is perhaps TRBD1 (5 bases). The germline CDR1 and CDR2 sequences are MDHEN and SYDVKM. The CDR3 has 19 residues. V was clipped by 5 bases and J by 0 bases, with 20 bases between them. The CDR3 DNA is TGTGCCAGCAGTGCCGCGAGGGGCCTGGGGGGCTCCTATAATTCACCCCTCCACTTT. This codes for CASSAARGLGGSYNSPLHF.

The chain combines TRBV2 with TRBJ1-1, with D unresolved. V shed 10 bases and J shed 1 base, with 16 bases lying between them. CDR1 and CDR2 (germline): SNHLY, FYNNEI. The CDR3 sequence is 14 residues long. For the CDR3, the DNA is TGTGCCACCAGGAACATAAGGCGGAACACTGAAGCTTTCTTT. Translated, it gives CATRNIRRNTEAFF.

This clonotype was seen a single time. The CDR3 spells CASRAISGGTDTQYF. In DNA form, the CDR3 reads TGTGCCAGCAGGGCCATTAGCGGGGGCACAGATACGCAGTATTTT. The chain employs TRBV12-3 or TRBV12-4 and TRBJ2-3, with 8 nucleotides matching TRBD2. The CDR3 covers 15 residues. The V and J ends lost 6 bases and 1 base, in that order; junction bases with no gene match: 6.

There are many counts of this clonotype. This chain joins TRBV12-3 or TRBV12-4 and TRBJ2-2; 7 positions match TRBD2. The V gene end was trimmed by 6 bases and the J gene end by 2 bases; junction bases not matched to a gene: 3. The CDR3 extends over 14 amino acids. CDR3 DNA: TGTGCCAGCAGGGGGGACTACAACACCGGGGAGCTGTTTTTT. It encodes CASRGDYNTGELFF.

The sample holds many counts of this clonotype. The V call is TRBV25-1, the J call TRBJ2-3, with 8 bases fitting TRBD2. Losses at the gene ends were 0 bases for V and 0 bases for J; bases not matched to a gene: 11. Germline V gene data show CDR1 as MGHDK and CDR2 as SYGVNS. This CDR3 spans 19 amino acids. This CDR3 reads CASSEYFSGTSGSTDTQYF. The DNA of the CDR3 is TGTGCCAGCAGTGAATATTTCTCGGGAACTAGCGGAAGCACAGATACGCAGTATTTT.

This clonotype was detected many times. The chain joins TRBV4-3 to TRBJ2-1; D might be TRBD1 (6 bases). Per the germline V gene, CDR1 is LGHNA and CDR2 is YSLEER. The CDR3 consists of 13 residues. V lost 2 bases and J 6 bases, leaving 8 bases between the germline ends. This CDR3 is CASSQLGGNEQFF. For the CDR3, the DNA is TGCGCCAGCAGCCAACTAGGGGGCAATGAGCAGTTCTTC.

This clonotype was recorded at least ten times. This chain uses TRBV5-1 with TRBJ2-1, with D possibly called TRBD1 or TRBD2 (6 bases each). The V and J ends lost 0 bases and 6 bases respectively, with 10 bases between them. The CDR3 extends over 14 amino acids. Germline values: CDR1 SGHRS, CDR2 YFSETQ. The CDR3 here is CASSLASGANEQFF. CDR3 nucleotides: TGCGCCAGCAGCTTGGCCTCGGGGGCCAATGAGCAGTTCTTC.

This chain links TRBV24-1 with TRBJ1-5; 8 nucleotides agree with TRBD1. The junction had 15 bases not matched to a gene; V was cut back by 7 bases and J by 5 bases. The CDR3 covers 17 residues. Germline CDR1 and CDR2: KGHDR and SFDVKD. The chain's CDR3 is CATRPGRSGGDDQPQHF. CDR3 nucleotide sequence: TGTGCCACCAGGCCGGGTAGGTCAGGGGGCGATGATCAGCCCCAGCATTTT.

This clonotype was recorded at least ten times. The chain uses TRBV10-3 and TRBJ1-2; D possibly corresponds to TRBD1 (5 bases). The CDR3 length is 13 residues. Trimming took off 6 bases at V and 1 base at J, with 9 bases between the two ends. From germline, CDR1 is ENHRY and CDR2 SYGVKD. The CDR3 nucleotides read TGTGCCATCAGCCGCGACAGTAACTATGGCTACACCTTC. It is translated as CAISRDSNYGYTF.